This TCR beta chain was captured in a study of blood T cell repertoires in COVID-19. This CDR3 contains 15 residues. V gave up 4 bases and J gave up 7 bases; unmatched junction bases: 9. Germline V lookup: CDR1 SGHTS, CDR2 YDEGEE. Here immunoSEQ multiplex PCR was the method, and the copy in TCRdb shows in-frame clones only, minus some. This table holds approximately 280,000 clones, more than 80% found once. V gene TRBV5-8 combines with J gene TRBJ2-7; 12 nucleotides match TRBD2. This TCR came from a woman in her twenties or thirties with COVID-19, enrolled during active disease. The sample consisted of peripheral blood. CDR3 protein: CASSLRTSGIGEQYF. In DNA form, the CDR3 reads TGTGCCAGCAGCCTTCGGACTAGCGGGATTGGTGAGCAGTACTTC.